The rows below give T cell receptor beta chains drawn from one sample of a study of cytomegalovirus exposure and HLA in healthy donors. Profiled with immunoSEQ multiplex PCR; TCRdb holds only in-frame clones, not every one. The repertoire holds over 110,000 clones, with approximately 79% as singletons. Sequences were obtained from PBMCs. The receptors stem from a man between 18 and 35 years old in good health and CMV-seronegative. The CDR3 runs from the conserved cysteine through the conserved F or W. The D gene is left open where the match is weak. A clone size is listed for some rows: how often the clone was seen (once, few, many), or a class if it is expanded.

J gene: TRBJ1-2
clone size: NA
V gene: TRBV4-3
D gene: NA
CDR3 protein: CASSQGNRVFSSGYTF
CDR3 DNA: TGCGCCAGCAGCCAAGGCAACAGGGTGTTTTCGTCCGGCTACACCTTC

J gene: TRBJ2-2
clone size: once
V gene: TRBV4-3
D gene: NA
CDR3 protein: CASSQDGAGELFF
CDR3 DNA: TGCGCCAGCAGCCAAGATGGAGCCGGGGAGCTGTTTTTT

J gene: TRBJ1-1
clone size: NA
V gene: TRBV5-1
D gene: TRBD1
CDR3 protein: CASTPPGGGEAFF
CDR3 DNA: TGCGCCAGCACACCCCCAGGGGGCGGCGAAGCTTTCTTT

J gene: TRBJ2-7
clone size: NA
V gene: TRBV25-1
D gene: NA
CDR3 protein: CASRTHERPSREQYF
CDR3 DNA: TGTGCCAGCAGGACCCATGAGAGGCCCTCGAGGGAGCAGTACTTC

J gene: TRBJ1-2
clone size: NA
V gene: TRBV30
D gene: NA
CDR3 protein: CAQSGGDGYTF
CDR3 DNA: TGTGCCCAATCGGGGGGGGATGGCTACACCTTC

J gene: TRBJ1-2
clone size: NA
V gene: TRBV5-5
D gene: NA
CDR3 protein: CASSLVRGDYGYTF
CDR3 DNA: TGTGCCAGCAGCTTGGTACGGGGGGACTATGGCTACACCTTC

J gene: TRBJ1-2
clone size: NA
V gene: TRBV5-5
D gene: NA
CDR3 protein: CASSLVEYGYTF
CDR3 DNA: TGTGCCAGCAGCTTGGTAGAGTATGGCTACACCTTC

J gene: TRBJ1-5
clone size: NA
V gene: TRBV6-5
D gene: TRBD1
CDR3 protein: CACGQGGQPQHF
CDR3 DNA: TGTGCCTGCGGACAGGGGGGTCAGCCCCAGCATTTT

J gene: TRBJ2-5
clone size: NA
V gene: TRBV10-2
D gene: TRBD1
CDR3 protein: CASSERVRDRQETQYF
CDR3 DNA: TGCGCCAGCAGTGAGCGAGTCCGGGACAGACAAGAGACCCAGTACTTC

J gene: TRBJ1-1
clone size: few
V gene: TRBV4-3
D gene: TRBD1
CDR3 protein: CASSQIWTGFTEAFF
CDR3 DNA: TGCGCCAGCAGCCAAATTTGGACAGGGTTCACTGAAGCTTTCTTT

J gene: TRBJ1-2
clone size: NA
V gene: TRBV4-3
D gene: NA
CDR3 protein: CASSQDWPGALNYGYTF
CDR3 DNA: TGCGCCAGCAGCCAAGATTGGCCAGGGGCCCTTAACTATGGCTACACCTTC

J gene: TRBJ1-1
clone size: NA
V gene: TRBV5-1
D gene: TRBD1
CDR3 protein: CASSLRLGTGVTNTEAFF
CDR3 DNA: TGCGCCAGCAGCCTGCGATTAGGGACAGGCGTGACGAACACTGAAGCTTTCTTT

J gene: TRBJ2-1
clone size: NA
V gene: TRBV6-4
D gene: TRBD2
CDR3 protein: CASSETSGDYEQFF
CDR3 DNA: TGTGCCAGCAGCGAAACTAGCGGGGATTATGAGCAGTTCTTC

J gene: TRBJ1-5
clone size: NA
V gene: TRBV29-1
D gene: NA
CDR3 protein: CSVGGSTNQPQHF
CDR3 DNA: TGCAGCGTTGGCGGGAGTACCAATCAGCCCCAGCATTTT

J gene: TRBJ2-4
clone size: few
V gene: TRBV4-3
D gene: TRBD1
CDR3 protein: CASSQDPDRVWGKNIQYF
CDR3 DNA: TGCGCCAGCAGCCAAGACCCTGACAGGGTCTGGGGCAAAAACATTCAGTACTTC

J gene: TRBJ2-7
clone size: NA
V gene: TRBV27
D gene: NA
CDR3 protein: CASRHSGQGILTSYEQYF
CDR3 DNA: TGTGCCAGCAGACACTCGGGACAAGGGATTCTTACCTCCTACGAGCAGTACTTC